The 14 T cell receptor beta chains presented below share a single source sample, sequenced in a study of molecular identifiers for immune sequencing clone quantification. TCRdb analysed the PCR reads with MiXCR anew, one entry per CDR3 protein. The repertoire consists of hundreds of thousands of distinct CDR3 sequences, with 25% occurring once and the leading ten covering 0.7% to 0.95%. The specimen sequenced was naive CD8+ T cells from blood, with Jurkat cell RNA spiked in. The subset denotes: FACS-sorted CD8+CD4-CCR7+CD45RA+ naive T cells. The receptors stem from a human donor in good health. Some libraries in this study had Jurkat cell RNA spiked in.

Remarks on this clonotype: Because the CDR3 is missing its conserved closing phenylalanine or tryptophan, this is likely a read error. V usage is TRBV12-3 or TRBV12-4 and J usage is TRBJ2-3, with TRBD2 as a possible D gene (7 bases). The CDR3 loop spans 15 amino acids. The V end was cut by 0 bases, the J end by 3 bases, with 10 bases between. CDR3 sequence reads: CASSLAGGPTDTQYL. CDR3 bases: TGTGCCAGCAGTTTAGCGGGGGGGCCGACAGATACGCAGTATTTA.

The J gene is TRBJ2-3, the V gene TRBV6-2 or TRBV6-3, with D perhaps matching TRBD1 or TRBD2 (5 bases each). Per the germline V gene, CDR1 is MNHEY and CDR2 is SVGEGT. Trimming pared 4 bases from V and 0 bases from J, leaving 14 bases between. The CDR3 extends over 16 amino acids. CDR3 region: CASSWHQGASTDTQYF. CDR3 in DNA: TGTGCCAGCAGTTGGCATCAGGGAGCAAGCACAGATACGCAGTATTTT.

With respect to this clonotype: Its ends do not fully match the called genes, so a read error is possible. V and J are TRBV7-9 and TRBJ1-4; no firm D call. CDR1 is SEHNR, CDR2 FQNEAQ, per germline (reference sequence). The CDR3 length is 13 residues. CDR3 nucleotide sequence: TGTGCCGGCAGCTTGGCGGGTGATGAAAAACTGTTTTTT. It specifies CAGSLAGDEKLFF.

About this clonotype: A much more abundant neighbour one base away suggests this may be a read error. The chain links TRBV6-5 to TRBJ1-5, with TRBD1 as a possible D gene (5 bases). The CDR3 has 15 residues. Per the germline V gene, CDR1 is MNHEY and CDR2 is SVGAGI. CDR3 sequence: CASSPQENGNRPQHF. The CDR3 DNA reads TGTGCCAGCAGCCCACAGGAAAATGGCAATCGGCCCCAGCATTTT.

This clonotype was counted ten times or more. The CDR3 DNA follows: TGTGCCAGCAGCGTATTATCGGCCCTACACCCTGAAGCTTTCTTT. Residues: CASSVLSALHPEAFF. This chain connects TRBV9 to TRBJ1-1; no definite D call. Between the trimmed V and J ends, which lost 1 base and 6 bases, there was a span of 16 bases. The germline V gene encodes CDR1 SGDLS and CDR2 YYNGEE. CDR3 length: 15 residues.

This clonotype has a count of ten or more. The chain employs TRBV5-5 and TRBJ2-3; no clear D. The V gene's germline CDR1 is SGHKS and CDR2 YYEKEE (reference sequence). The CDR3 runs 14 residues. The germline V and J ends were trimmed by 3 bases and 2 bases, with 10 bases remaining between them. The CDR3 loop reads CASSYWTVTDTQYF. The CDR3 DNA is TGTGCCAGCAGCTATTGGACCGTCACAGATACGCAGTATTTT. The variable domain in full, with the rest retrieved from reference TRBV5-5 and TRBJ2-3, is DAGVTQSPTHLIKTRGQQVTLRCSPISGHKSVSWYQQVLGQGPQFIFQYYEKEERGRGNFPDRFSARQFPNYSSELNVNALLLGDSALYLCASSYWTVTDTQYFGPGTRLTVL.

This clonotype has just a few counts. The genes are TRBV6-2 or TRBV6-3 and TRBJ2-7, with D perhaps TRBD1 (5 bases). The CDR3 covers 15 residues. V was cut by 4 bases and J by 7 bases, with 20 bases left in between. Germline V gene sequence: CDR1 MNHEY, CDR2 SVGEGT. CDR3 nucleotides: TGTGCCAGCAGTTCCGGACACTCCGTTGGTCGGGAGCAGTACTTC. It codes for CASSSGHSVGREQYF.

Comment on this clonotype: This may stem from a read error, because a much larger clone lies one nucleotide away. The V call is TRBV29-1, the J call TRBJ1-1, with D maybe TRBD1 (5 bases). Germline CDR1 is SQVTM and CDR2 is ANQGSEA. This CDR3 contains 12 residues. Trimming cost V 5 bases and J 4 bases, with 11 bases left between them. The CDR3 nucleotides are TGCAGCGTTAAGCTGGGGGGCACTGAAGCTTTCTTT. It specifies CSVKLGGTEAFF.

This clonotype was counted a few times. The chain has TRBV9 and TRBJ2-7; TRBD1 is a possible D gene (5 bases). CDR1 is SGDLS, CDR2 YYNGEE, per germline. Trimming shortened V by 4 bases and J by 2 bases, and 19 bases separated the two germline ends. The CDR3 is made up of 16 amino acids. Here the CDR3 DNA reads TGTGCCAGCAGCCCCTTAGACAGCCTGGTTCCCTACGAGCAGTACTTC. Its translation: CASSPLDSLVPYEQYF.

This clonotype was detected only a few times. The V call is TRBV5-8, the J call TRBJ1-1; TRBD1 matches at 8 bases. The CDR3 totals 14 residues. The V segment lost 5 bases and the J segment 7 bases; nucleotides outside the gene matches: 10. Per germline, CDR1 SGHTS and CDR2 YDEGEE. CDR3 in amino acids: CASSLDRGRFEAFF. For the CDR3, the DNA is TGTGCCAGCAGTCTAGACAGGGGAAGGTTTGAAGCTTTCTTT.

This clonotype was detected only a few times. The chain uses TRBV4-2 and TRBJ1-5; no reliable D call. In germline, CDR1 is LGHNA, CDR2 YNFKEQ. V dropped 1 base and J dropped 7 bases, with 11 bases sitting between them. The CDR3 spans 14 residues. For the CDR3, the DNA is TGTGCCAGCAGCCAAGGGATGGGGAGGCAGCCCCAGCATTTT. It specifies CASSQGMGRQPQHF.

The J gene is TRBJ2-7, the V gene TRBV12-3 or TRBV12-4; TRBD2 matches at 8 bases. The CDR3 has 16 residues. Trimming at V came to 7 bases and at J to 2 bases, leaving 13 bases not matched to a gene. The CDR3 region is CASTEDGGGPTYEQYF. The CDR3 nucleotides are TGTGCCAGCACCGAAGACGGGGGGGGGCCGACCTACGAGCAGTACTTC.

Concerning this clonotype itself: This may be a read error, as it is one base from a much larger clone. The J gene is TRBJ1-5, the V gene TRBV13, with 7 bases aligning to TRBD1. This CDR3 comprises 14 residues. In germline, CDR1 is PRHDT, CDR2 FYEKMQ (reference sequence). CDR3 sequence: CTSSFQGGGQPQHF. DNA of the CDR3: TGTACCAGCAGCTTCCAGGGGGGGGGTCAGCCCCAGCATTTT.

The chain combines TRBV20-1 with TRBJ2-7; the match to TRBD1 covers 7 bases. The CDR3 runs to 14 residues. With 6 bases clipped from V and 4 bases from J, the junction kept 12 bases outside the gene matches. CDR1 is DFQATT, CDR2 SNEGSKA, per germline (reference sequence). CDR3 sequence reads: CSASAPGTVYEQYF. The CDR3 DNA follows: TGCAGTGCCTCCGCCCCCGGGACAGTATACGAGCAGTACTTC.